This entry concerns a single TCR beta chain. Its antigen is currently unknown. The source of the sample is a study of T cells after yellow fever vaccination. Turning to the study itself: Where fractions had low cell numbers, libraries were prepared from them with the SMART-Seq v4 Ultra Low Input RNA kit. Findings and limits, study-wide: A small share of clonotypes appeared in both CD4 and CD8 compartments. Boosting was followed by the reappearance of most primary-vaccination clones (approximately 95% CD4, about 88% CD8).

TCRdb independently ran MiXCR on the 5' RACE reads; one entry per CDR3 protein. The sample carries around 500,000 distinct CDR3 sequences, 20% to 25% recorded once. Germline V CDR1 and CDR2: KGHSH, LQKENI. Trimming removed 6 bases from V and 0 bases from J, with 11 bases in between. The CDR3 is 14 amino acids. The specimen was PBMCs, collected around 3 weeks after the first yellow fever vaccination. The sequence was obtained from a man aged 18 to 30 who received the YFV17D yellow fever vaccine. The gene calls are TRBV18 and TRBJ2-5; possibly TRBD2 for D (5 bases). The CDR3 nucleotides read TGTGCCAGCTCGACCTCCGGGAACCAAGAGACCCAGTACTTC. It codes for CASSTSGNQETQYF.